This is a list of T cell receptor beta chains from one sample in a study of response to subunit inactivated influenza vaccine. One entry per CDR3 protein, called by TCRdb with MiXCR from the RT-PCR reads. The table lists 530,000 or so distinct CDR3 sequences, 25% of them singletons. Sample: CD4+ T cells sorted from PBMCs, taken roughly 5 days after vaccination. All receptors come from a man aged 45-65 years who received an inactivated influenza vaccine. The CDR3 runs from the conserved cysteine through the conserved F or W. A D gene is named only where the DNA matches it firmly. Rows give clone size only sometimes, using once, few, many, or a class for an expanded clone.

size | J | length | V | D | DNA | CDR3
NA | TRBJ2-6 | 18 | TRBV6-1 | TRBD1 | TGTGCCAGCAGTCCAGGGACAGGGGTTCTCTCTGGGGCCAACGTCCTGACTTTC | CASSPGTGVLSGANVLTF
NA | TRBJ2-3 | 13 | TRBV5-6 | TRBD1 | TGTGCCAGCAGGGGACAGTCCCGGGATACGCAGTATTTT | CASRGQSRDTQYF
few | TRBJ2-7 | 14 | TRBV30 | TRBD1 | TGTGCCTGGAGTGAACAGGGGGTCCCCTACGAGCAGTACTTC | CAWSEQGVPYEQYF
few | TRBJ2-2 | 15 | TRBV6-2/TRBV6-3 | NA | TGTGCCAGCAGTCACCTAGCGCTGAACACCGGGGAGCTGTTTTTT | CASSHLALNTGELFF
NA | TRBJ1-3 | 13 | TRBV5-1 | NA | TGCGCCAGCAGCCCCCAACACGGGAACACCATATATTTT | CASSPQHGNTIYF
few | TRBJ2-6 | 15 | TRBV11-2 | NA | TGTGCCAGCAGCCCTGTACACTCTGGGGCCAACGTCCTGACTTTC | CASSPVHSGANVLTF
few | TRBJ2-1 | 12 | TRBV2 | NA | TGTGCCAGCAGTAAACTAGCCAGGGAGCAGTTCTTC | CASSKLAREQFF
many | TRBJ2-7 | 13 | TRBV28 | NA | TGTGCCAGCAGTTGGTCAGCCCTAGCGGAGCAGTACTTC | CASSWSALAEQYF
many | TRBJ2-3 | 14 | TRBV12-3/TRBV12-4 | NA | TGTGCCAGCAGAATGGGATTTAGCACAGATACGCAGTATTTT | CASRMGFSTDTQYF
NA | TRBJ2-7 | 15 | TRBV11-2 | NA | TGTGCCAGCAGCTTTCCAAGCCATCGAACCTACGAGCAGTACTTC | CASSFPSHRTYEQYF
NA | TRBJ2-3 | 13 | TRBV12-3/TRBV12-4 | NA | TGTGCCAGCGACAGCGGGAGCACAGATACGCAGTATTTT | CASDSGSTDTQYF
NA | TRBJ2-5 | 14 | TRBV10-3 | TRBD2 | TGTGCCATCAGGCAGGGACTAGCTGAAGAGACCCAGTACTTC | CAIRQGLAEETQYF
once | TRBJ2-3 | 16 | TRBV7-9 | NA | TGTGCCAGCAGCTTAGGGGGGGGACAGGTGGCAGATACGCAGTATTTT | CASSLGGGQVADTQYF
many | TRBJ2-7 | 15 | TRBV28 | TRBD1 | TGTGCCAGCAGGGCCCGGGGGACAGGGTCGGGAGAGCAGTACTTC | CASRARGTGSGEQYF
NA | TRBJ2-7 | 13 | TRBV29-1 | NA | TGCAGCGCATCCGGGGACACCTCCTACGAGCAGTACTTC | CSASGDTSYEQYF
NA | TRBJ1-2 | 12 | TRBV18 | NA | TGTGCCAGCTCCGGAGAGCTCTATGGCTACACCTTC | CASSGELYGYTF
NA | TRBJ2-7 | 16 | TRBV10-3 | NA | TGTGCCATCAGTGATAGGGACTCAAGAGTTGGGTACGAGCAGTACTTC | CAISDRDSRVGYEQYF
NA | TRBJ2-7 | 15 | TRBV6-5 | NA | TGTGCCAGCAGTAACAGAGGCCGGGACACGAGCGAGCAGTACTTC | CASSNRGRDTSEQYF
NA | TRBJ2-3 | 16 | TRBV15 | TRBD2 | TGTGCCACCAGCAGAGAGAAGCGGGAGGGCCCAGATACGCAGTATTTT | CATSREKREGPDTQYF
NA | TRBJ2-1 | 16 | TRBV28 | TRBD1 | TGTGCCAGCAGACCAGGACAGGGGGCGACCTACAATGAGCAGTTCTTC | CASRPGQGATYNEQFF
few | TRBJ2-1 | 17 | TRBV4-3 | NA | TGCGCCAGCAGCCAAGATCCCATTAGCGGCGCCTACAATGAGCAGTTCTTC | CASSQDPISGAYNEQFF
few | TRBJ2-7 | 15 | TRBV4-2 | TRBD1 | TGTGCCAGCAGCCAAGCAGCGGGACAGGGCAACGAGCAGTACTTC | CASSQAAGQGNEQYF
few | TRBJ2-1 | 15 | TRBV12-3/TRBV12-4 | TRBD1 | TGTGCCAGCAGTCCCGAGGGGGCCTCCTACAATGAGCAGTTCTTC | CASSPEGASYNEQFF
NA | TRBJ2-7 | 15 | TRBV6-5 | NA | TGTGCCAGCAGTTACTCGGGGCAGGGTAATTACGAGCAGTACTTC | CASSYSGQGNYEQYF
few | TRBJ1-5 | 14 | TRBV5-1 | NA | TGCGCCAGCAGCGTCCAGGTGGGAGGTCAGCCCCAGCATTTT | CASSVQVGGQPQHF
NA | TRBJ2-7 | 12 | TRBV7-2 | NA | TGTGCCAGCAGCTTATGGTCCCACGAGCAGTACTTC | CASSLWSHEQYF
NA | TRBJ1-2 | 14 | TRBV7-9 | TRBD1 | TGTGCCAGCAGTACGGGACAGGGAGTTCATGGCTACACCTTC | CASSTGQGVHGYTF
NA | TRBJ2-6 | 15 | TRBV7-9 | NA | TGTGCCGGACGACTAACTAACTCTGGGGCCAACGTCCTGACTTTC | CAGRLTNSGANVLTF
NA | TRBJ2-7 | 15 | TRBV25-1 | TRBD2 | TGTGCCAGCAGTGCCCCGGGGAGCGGGAGGAACGAGCAGTACTTC | CASSAPGSGRNEQYF
NA | TRBJ2-2 | 13 | TRBV28 | NA | TGTGCCAGCAGGATAGGGTACACCGGGGAGCTGTTTTTT | CASRIGYTGELFF
NA | TRBJ1-2 | 14 | TRBV5-1 | NA | TGCGCCAGCAGCGCGGGACCGGGCGGGTATGGCTACACCTTC | CASSAGPGGYGYTF
NA | TRBJ1-4 | 15 | TRBV7-9 | NA | TGTGCCAGCAGCCCTATCCTAACCGAACATGAAAAACTGTTTTTT | CASSPILTEHEKLFF
NA | TRBJ2-7 | 14 | TRBV6-1 | NA | TGTGCCAGCAGGACCGGGACCGAAGGCTACGAGCAGTACTTC | CASRTGTEGYEQYF
NA | TRBJ2-1 | 15 | TRBV20-1 | TRBD2 | TGCAGTGCTAGAGAGACTAGCGGGAGAGACAATGAGCAGTTCTTC | CSARETSGRDNEQFF
few | TRBJ2-1 | 14 | TRBV7-3 | NA | TGTGCCAGCAGCTCCTCCCGGACTACGGGGGAGCAGTTCTTC | CASSSSRTTGEQFF
few | TRBJ1-3 | 17 | TRBV20-1 | TRBD1 | TGCAGTGCTAGAGATACGGGACAGCTTTACTCTGGAAACACCATATATTTT | CSARDTGQLYSGNTIYF
NA | TRBJ1-6 | 13 | TRBV14 | NA | TGTGCCAGCAGTCACCCAGGGCTTTCACCCCTCCACTTT | CASSHPGLSPLHF
NA | TRBJ1-6 | 14 | TRBV5-1 | NA | TGCGCCAGCAGCTTTCAAGGGGAGGATTCACCCCTCCACTTT | CASSFQGEDSPLHF
NA | TRBJ2-2 | 14 | TRBV6-1 | NA | TGTGCCAGCACAGTGACAACGAACACCGGGGAGCTGTTTTTT | CASTVTTNTGELFF
few | TRBJ2-1 | 14 | TRBV7-9 | NA | TGTGCCAGCAGCTTGATTCTTAGCTACAATGAGCAGTTCTTC | CASSLILSYNEQFF
few | TRBJ2-4 | 14 | TRBV5-1 | TRBD1 | TGCGCCAGCAGGCCGGGACAGGGGAGGTACATTCAGTACTTC | CASRPGQGRYIQYF